This T cell receptor (beta chain) originates from a study of T cell changes during pregnancy in multiple sclerosis. Sequencing used immunoSEQ multiplex PCR; TCRdb keeps in-frame clones, though not all of them. The profile shows roughly 40,000 clones, just over 90% of them singletons. With 6 bases clipped from V and 4 bases from J, the junction kept 6 bases outside the gene matches. The germline V gene encodes CDR1 MNHEY and CDR2 SMNVEV (reference sequence). The CDR3 spans 14 residues. The source material was peripheral blood, sampled before pregnancy. The chain couples TRBV27 to TRBJ1-1, with 9 bases that match TRBD1. This sequence was found in a female donor with multiple sclerosis, enrolled in a pregnancy study. The CDR3 nucleotides read TGTGCCAGCAGACCGACAGGGGGGTTCACTGAAGCTTTCTTT. Its protein product is CASRPTGGFTEAFF.